Listed here are 23 T cell receptor beta chains from one sample, sequenced in a study of shared clonotypes between healthy human individuals. The table came from immunoSEQ multiplex PCR; TCRdb's copy has only in-frame clones and leaves some out. The sample contains about 1.5 million clones, 98% of which appear only once. The material sequenced was naive CD4+ T cells sorted from blood. Specified subset: CD45RA+ positively selected. The receptors stem from a man aged 25 to 40 in good health.

The V and J genes are TRBV5-6 and TRBJ2-1, with D possibly being TRBD2 (6 bases). The germline V gene has CDR1 SGHDT and CDR2 YYEEEE. The V end lost 6 bases, the J end lost 3 bases, and 13 bases lay between the germline ends. CDR3 length: 14 amino acids. The CDR3 sequence: CASKSWGVYNEQFF. The CDR3 nucleotides read TGTGCCAGCAAATCGTGGGGGGTCTACAATGAGCAGTTCTTC.

The sample holds one count of this clone. The chain has TRBV5-4 and TRBJ1-4; tentative D call: TRBD1 (6 bases). The ends were cut back, 1 base at V and 11 bases at J, with 21 bases in the middle. The CDR3 has 16 amino acids. The germline V gene has CDR1 SGHNT and CDR2 YYREEE (reference sequence). CDR3 DNA: TGTGCCAGCAGCTTGTCTCGGGGGGCCCCCGGGGTTAAACTGTTTTTT. Protein product: CASSLSRGAPGVKLFF.

The chain carries TRBV6-6 and TRBJ2-7; D not resolved. The CDR3 totals 15 residues. Germline CDR1 MNHNY, CDR2 SVGAGI (reference sequence). V was pared by 6 bases and J by 7 bases, with 22 bases between. CDR3 sequence reads: CASSPPSSVRAEQYF. As DNA, the CDR3 is TGTGCCAGCAGCCCACCCTCGAGTGTTCGTGCTGAGCAGTACTTC.

This chain links TRBV23-1 with TRBJ1-5, with TRBD1 as a possible D gene (5 bases). TRBV23-1 is designated an ORF whose function remains uncertain. There are 16 residues in the CDR3. Trimming left V 2 bases short and J 0 bases short, with 11 bases between. The CDR3 region has the DNA TGCGCCAGCAGTCAACCGGGACTTAATAGCAATCAGCCCCAGCATTTT. As protein: CASSQPGLNSNQPQHF.

This rearrangement joins TRBV7-3 to TRBJ2-1; 7 bases line up with TRBD1. The CDR3 extends over 14 amino acids. CDR1 is SGHTA, CDR2 FQGTGA, per germline. J lost 9 bases, V lost 5 bases, and 10 bases had no gene match. CDR3 nucleotide sequence: TGTGCCAGCAGCCAAGGGGGCTTTATGGGTGAGCAGTTCTTC. Protein: CASSQGGFMGEQFF.

Concerning this clone itself: In the same sample, other DNA sequences code for this CDR3. The DNA of the CDR3 is TGCGCCAGCAGTGCCGGACTAGCGGGCGCCTACGAGCAGTACTTC. It specifies CASSAGLAGAYEQYF. The V call is TRBV5-1, the J call TRBJ2-7; 11 nucleotides line up with TRBD2. V shed 5 bases, J shed 2 bases, and the junction held 6 bases outside the gene matches. The CDR3 totals 15 residues. Germline lookup yields CDR1 SGHRS and CDR2 YFSETQ. Based on the CDR3 plus reference TRBV5-1 and TRBJ2-7, the full variable domain is KAGVTQTPRYLIKTRGQQVTLSCSPISGHRSVSWYQQTPGQGLQFLFEYFSETQRNKGNFPGRFSGRQFSNSRSEMNVSTLELGDSALYLCASSAGLAGAYEQYFGPGTRLTVT.

The chain joins TRBV7-9 to TRBJ1-3; the match to TRBD1 covers 7 bases. CDR3 length: 19 residues. V was clipped by 5 bases and J by 0 bases; unmatched bases: 16. Germline-derived CDR1 and CDR2 are SEHNR and FQNEAQ (reference sequence). CDR3: CASSPPGQRKTSSGNTIYF. In DNA form, the CDR3 reads TGTGCCAGCAGCCCGCCGGGACAGCGTAAGACGAGCTCTGGAAACACCATATATTTT. The full variable domain, in which reference TRBV7-9 and TRBJ1-3 provide the parts outside the CDR3, is DTGVSQNPRHKITKRGQNVTFRCDPISEHNRLYWYRQTLGQGPEFLTYFQNEAQLEKSRLLSDRFSAERPKGSFSTLEIQRTEQGDSAMYLCASSPPGQRKTSSGNTIYFGEGSWLTVV.

The genes are TRBV5-6 and TRBJ2-6; D gene uncertain. This CDR3 has 16 amino acids. Trimming pared 2 bases from V and 0 bases from J, leaving 9 bases between. The germline V gene encodes CDR1 SGHDT and CDR2 YYEEEE. The DNA for the CDR3 is TGTGCCAGCAGCTTACGCCAAAACTCTGGGGCCAACGTCCTGACTTTC. Translated, it gives CASSLRQNSGANVLTF. Looking up the rest from reference TRBV5-6 and TRBJ2-6 gives the full variable domain: DAGVTQSPTHLIKTRGQQVTLRCSPKSGHDTVSWYQQALGQGPQFIFQYYEEEERQRGNFPDRFSGHQFPNYSSELNVNALLLGDSALYLCASSLRQNSGANVLTFGAGSRLTVL.

This rearrangement joins TRBV28 to TRBJ1-2; D perhaps matches TRBD1 (5 bases). Trimming cost V 3 bases and J 4 bases, with 12 bases left between them. The CDR3 loop spans 14 amino acids. Germline CDR1 MDHEN, CDR2 SYDVKM. The chain's CDR3 is CASSFDQGPYGYTF. The CDR3 DNA is TGTGCCAGCAGTTTTGATCAGGGCCCCTATGGCTACACCTTC.

The chain joins TRBV10-2 to TRBJ2-7; 11 bases map to TRBD2. The CDR3 runs to 13 residues. Germline CDR1 WSHSY, CDR2 SAAADI. V lost 6 bases and J lost 4; bases outside the gene matches: 2. The CDR3 nucleotides read TGCGCCAGCAGACTAGCGGGAGATTACGAGCAGTACTTC. It yields the protein CASRLAGDYEQYF.

The rearrangement joins TRBV30 to TRBJ2-7, with 10 bases that match TRBD1. Germline loops: CDR1 GTSNPN, CDR2 SVGIG (reference sequence). The CDR3 covers 13 residues. The junction had 5 bases not matched to a gene; V was cut back by 3 bases and J by 6 bases. The DNA of the CDR3 is TGTGCCTGGAGGTGGGACAGGGGAAGCGAGCAGTACTTC. It encodes CAWRWDRGSEQYF.

V is TRBV28 and J is TRBJ2-6; D uncertain. The V end was cut by 4 bases, the J end by 0 bases, with 4 bases between. The germline V gene has CDR1 MDHEN and CDR2 SYDVKM. The CDR3 totals 14 residues. This CDR3 is CASSSRSGANVLTF. The CDR3 DNA sequence: TGTGCCAGCAGTTCCCGCTCTGGGGCCAACGTCCTGACTTTC. Drawing the rest from reference TRBV28 and TRBJ2-6, the complete variable domain is DVKVTQSSRYLVKRTGEKVFLECVQDMDHENMFWYRQDPGLGLRLIYFSYDVKMKEKGDIPEGYSVSREKKERFSLILESASTNQTSMYLCASSSRSGANVLTFGAGSRLTVL.

The chain combines TRBV7-2 with TRBJ2-7; 9 bases are a match to TRBD1. This CDR3 is built from 15 residues. The germline gives CDR1 SGHTA, CDR2 FQGNSA. The ends lost 1 base at V and 3 bases at J; junction bases unmatched: 4. The CDR3 DNA reads as TGTGCCAGCAGCTTAGTGGGACAGGGAAACTACGAGCAGTACTTC. Translated, it gives CASSLVGQGNYEQYF.

A single count supports this clone. The CDR3 spells CASSLIDYRSRYNEQFF. Here the CDR3 DNA reads TGTGCCAGCAGCTTGATCGACTATCGCTCTCGCTACAATGAGCAGTTCTTC. The chain employs TRBV7-9 and TRBJ2-1; tentative D call: TRBD2 (5 bases). Germline V gene lookup returns CDR1 SEHNR and CDR2 FQNEAQ (reference sequence). This CDR3 has 17 amino acids. V lost 3 bases to trimming and J lost 3 bases, with 18 bases between them.

The gene calls are TRBV5-4 and TRBJ2-5; 9 bases map to TRBD2. J lost 5 bases, V lost 4 bases, and 12 bases had no gene match. The CDR3 has 16 amino acids. Germline values: CDR1 SGHNT, CDR2 YYREEE (reference sequence). The CDR3 sequence is CASSPRLAVPRETQYF. The CDR3 DNA follows: TGTGCCAGCAGCCCACGACTAGCGGTCCCTAGGGAGACCCAGTACTTC.

This chain joins TRBV15 and TRBJ1-4, with D uncertain. V was pared by 6 bases and J by 7 bases, with 15 bases between. Germline lookup yields CDR1 LNHNV and CDR2 YYDKDF (reference sequence). This CDR3 comprises 14 residues. The CDR3 region has the DNA TGTGCCACCAGTAGCCCGGGCAGCCGTGAAAAACTGTTTTTT. Translation: CATSSPGSREKLFF.

V is TRBV10-3 and J is TRBJ1-3; 8 nucleotides match TRBD1. In germline, CDR1 is ENHRY, CDR2 SYGVKD. The CDR3 length is 14 residues. V dropped 6 bases and J dropped 4; count of bases not matched to a gene: 5. The CDR3 loop is CAIRDRAIGNTIYF. The CDR3 DNA reads as TGTGCCATCAGGGACAGGGCAATCGGAAACACCATATATTTT.

This sequence joins TRBV29-1 and TRBJ1-2, with 11 bases fitting TRBD1. The V and J ends lost 7 bases and 5 bases, in that order; junction bases with no gene match: 9. This CDR3 has 14 amino acids. Germline V gives CDR1 SQVTM, CDR2 ANQGSEA. The DNA of the CDR3 is TGCAGCGCGATTACCGGGACAGGGGGTTATGGCTACACCTTC. Protein: CSAITGTGGYGYTF.

J is TRBJ2-1 and V is TRBV2, with 7 bases lining up with TRBD2. This CDR3 is built from 14 residues. V trimming: 6 bases; J trimming: 4 bases; junction bases outside the gene matches: 6. Germline assignment: CDR1 SNHLY and CDR2 FYNNEI. CDR3 in DNA: TGTGCCAGCAGGGAGACTAGCCCATACAATGAGCAGTTCTTC. Translating it yields CASRETSPYNEQFF.

The CDR3 loop reads CSVFLGLYEQYF. As DNA, the CDR3 is TGCAGCGTTTTTTTGGGGCTCTACGAGCAGTACTTC. V and J are TRBV29-1 and TRBJ2-7; possibly TRBD1 for D (5 bases). The V end lost 5 bases, the J end lost 3 bases, and 11 bases lay between the germline ends. The CDR3 runs to 12 residues. CDR1 and CDR2 from the germline V gene are SQVTM and ANQGSEA.

This clone was counted a single time. CDR3 sequence reads: CASRPGQGLRNQPQHF. The CDR3 nucleotides read TGTGCCAGCAGACCCGGACAGGGGCTTCGCAATCAGCCCCAGCATTTT. The chain combines TRBV28 with TRBJ1-5, with TRBD1 identical over 9 bases. Germline V CDR1 and CDR2: MDHEN, SYDVKM. V lost 6 bases, J lost 2 bases, and 8 bases stayed unmatched. This CDR3 comprises 16 residues.

This clone is a singleton in its sample. The J gene is TRBJ2-7, the V gene TRBV5-4; D may be TRBD2 (6 bases). The germline V gene has CDR1 SGHNT and CDR2 YYREEE (reference sequence). The V and J ends lost 0 bases and 5 bases respectively, with 15 bases between them. The CDR3 extends over 15 amino acids. The CDR3 coding sequence is TGTGCCAGCAGCTTGGCCGGAGGGAAGGTCCACGAGCAGTACTTC. Amino acids: CASSLAGGKVHEQYF. Drawing the rest from reference TRBV5-4 and TRBJ2-7, the complete variable domain is ETGVTQSPTHLIKTRGQQVTLRCSSQSGHNTVSWYQQALGQGPQFIFQYYREEENGRGNFPPRFSGLQFPNYSSELNVNALELDDSALYLCASSLAGGKVHEQYFGPGTRLTVT.

V is TRBV5-4 and J is TRBJ2-7; 10 bases align to TRBD1. The CDR3 has 15 amino acids. V trimming: 0 bases; J trimming: 3 bases; junction bases outside the gene matches: 3. Germline V gene data show CDR1 as SGHNT and CDR2 as YYREEE (reference sequence). The CDR3 loop is CASSLEGQGNYEQYF. The CDR3 nucleotides read TGTGCCAGCAGCTTGGAGGGACAGGGGAACTACGAGCAGTACTTC.